Detailed here is one T cell receptor beta chain. The data were taken from a study of shared clonotypes between healthy human individuals. Assay used: immunoSEQ multiplex PCR; TCRdb lists only in-frame clones, some missing. Of 470,000 or so clones listed, about 85% are singletons. The CDR3 spans 12 residues. V lost 0 bases and J lost 6, with 9 bases in between. Per germline, CDR1 GTSNPN and CDR2 SVGIG (reference sequence). The source material was PBMCs. This chain uses TRBV30 with TRBJ2-7; D may correspond to TRBD1 or TRBD2 (5 bases each). This clonotype was obtained from a middle-aged woman in good health. Some clones in this sample may be carry-over from other donors' samples. The CDR3 bases are TGTGCCTGGAGTGTATCGGGGCGCGAGCAGTACTTC. This gives the protein CAWSVSGREQYF.